These 7 T cell receptor beta chains were all obtained from the same sample, sequenced in a study of monozygotic twins with inflammatory bowel disease. With the 5' RACE reads reprocessed, TCRdb shows one record per CDR3 protein and no DNA. This sample's clone table lists about 160,000 distinct CDR3 sequences. The sample was blood. Receptors were obtained from a human donor with ulcerative colitis or Crohn's disease, or a healthy co-twin of an affected twin (not recorded which).

The V gene is TRBV7-2, the J gene TRBJ2-3; TCRdb gives TRBD1 as the D gene, but with no DNA this cannot be confirmed. Germline lookup yields CDR1 SGHTA and CDR2 FQGNSA. The CDR3 consists of 15 residues. CDR3 in amino acids: CASSLDGPRTDTQYF.

This chain links TRBV28 with TRBJ2-7; TCRdb indicates TRBD2, and absent DNA this call remains unverified. Germline assignment: CDR1 MDHEN and CDR2 SYDVKM. The length of the CDR3 is 12 residues. CDR3 sequence reads: CASMAGGYEQYF.

The rearrangement joins TRBV6-5 to TRBJ1-1. Per germline, CDR1 MNHEY and CDR2 SVGAGI. The CDR3 extends over 14 amino acids. CDR3 sequence: CASSSSVMNTEAFF.

The rearrangement joins TRBV12-3 or TRBV12-4 to TRBJ2-5; TCRdb gives TRBD2 as the D gene, but with no DNA this cannot be confirmed. The CDR3 is 13 amino acids. CDR3 amino acids: CASSPMGVETQYF.

The chain links TRBV5-1 to TRBJ2-1; TCRdb lists TRBD1, though no DNA is available to test this call. Germline-derived CDR1 and CDR2 are SGHRS and YFSETQ. This CDR3 is 16 amino acids long. The chain's CDR3 is CASSPDRGSPYNEQFF.

This chain links TRBV10-3 with TRBJ1-2; the D call from TCRdb, TRBD1, cannot be confirmed without DNA. CDR3 length: 16 amino acids. Germline CDR1 and CDR2: ENHRY and SYGVKD. CDR3 sequence: CAISEPGTGQRVGYTF.

This chain links TRBV5-1 with TRBJ1-1. Germline lookup yields CDR1 SGHRS and CDR2 YFSETQ. The CDR3 spans 15 residues. Here the CDR3 reads CASSLAQTANTEAFF.